Below, 9 T cell receptor beta chains from the same sample are listed, as sequenced in a study of shared clonotypes between healthy human individuals. The repertoire was sequenced with immunoSEQ multiplex PCR; TCRdb's copy has only in-frame clones and lacks some. The table shows about 2.3 million clones, with roughly 93% occurring only once. The sequenced sample consisted of naive CD4+ T cells from PBMCs. As to subset: CD45RA+ positively selected. These receptors originate from a man aged 18-30 years in good health. Some clones in this sample may be carry-over from other donors' samples.

This chain connects TRBV5-4 to TRBJ2-7, with 8 bases that match TRBD2. The germline gives CDR1 SGHNT, CDR2 YYREEE (reference sequence). The CDR3 loop spans 17 amino acids. V lost 2 bases and J lost 5; bases outside the gene matches: 15. Here the CDR3 reads CASSLRLAGPRVDEQYF. The DNA for the CDR3 is TGTGCCAGCAGCTTACGGCTAGCGGGTCCTAGGGTCGACGAGCAGTACTTC.

The J gene is TRBJ2-7, the V gene TRBV28, with D possibly called TRBD1 or TRBD2 (6 bases each). Germline V gene lookup returns CDR1 MDHEN and CDR2 SYDVKM. The V gene lost 10 bases and the J gene lost 3 bases, with 16 bases spanning the gap. This CDR3 is 13 amino acids long. As DNA, the CDR3 is TGTGCCACCAAAGGTGGGGGGCTCTACGAGCAGTACTTC. Translating gives CATKGGGLYEQYF.

V usage is TRBV7-8 and J usage is TRBJ2-3; D uncertain. Trimming took 3 bases from V and 2 from J, leaving 6 bases between them. This CDR3 spans 13 amino acids. From germline, CDR1 is SGHVS and CDR2 FQNEAQ. The CDR3 nucleotides read TGTGCCAGCAGCTTCCCAGTCACAGATACGCAGTATTTT. Translation: CASSFPVTDTQYF. Full variable domain (remainder filled in from reference TRBV7-8 and TRBJ2-3): GAGVSQSPRYKVAKRGQDVALRCDPISGHVSLFWYQQALGQGPEFLTYFQNEAQLDKSGLPSDRFFAERPEGSVSTLKIQRTQQEDSAVYLCASSFPVTDTQYFGPGTRLTVL.

This clone was seen a single time. The rearrangement links TRBV27 to TRBJ2-5; 9 positions match TRBD2. CDR1 MNHEY and CDR2 SMNVEV come from the germline V gene (reference sequence). The CDR3 has 16 residues. Germline trimming cut 3 bases from V and 5 bases from J; bases unmatched to any gene: 10. The CDR3 DNA follows: TGTGCCAGCAGTTTGCTTGATCCCCTAGCGGGGGAGACCCAGTACTTC. It codes for CASSLLDPLAGETQYF.

About this clone: Other nucleotide sequences from this sample produce the same CDR3. The chain joins TRBV28 to TRBJ2-3; D ambiguous. Deletions cut 6 bases from V and 3 bases from J, with 4 bases between. Germline CDR1 MDHEN, CDR2 SYDVKM. This CDR3 has 11 residues. CDR3 in DNA: TGTGCCAGCAGCTTAACAGATACGCAGTATTTT. Amino acids: CASSLTDTQYF.

A word on this clone: Other DNA sequences in the sample encode the same CDR3. CDR3 amino acids: CASSIPGTGNTIYF. The CDR3 DNA sequence: TGTGCCAGTAGTATTCCAGGGACGGGAAACACCATATATTTT. The chain joins TRBV19 to TRBJ1-3; TRBD1 is a possible D gene (5 bases). The CDR3 extends over 14 amino acids. Germline V lookup: CDR1 LNHDA, CDR2 SQIVND (reference sequence). The V and J ends lost 3 bases and 4 bases respectively, with 10 bases between them.

The rearrangement joins TRBV6-5 to TRBJ1-1, with D unresolved. Germline CDR1 and CDR2: MNHEY and SVGAGI. V was shortened by 2 bases and J by 4 bases, with 11 bases between the two germline ends. CDR3 length equals 14 residues. This chain's CDR3 is CASSYKGLVTEAFF. DNA for the CDR3: TGTGCCAGCAGTTACAAGGGTCTGGTCACTGAAGCTTTCTTT.

A few counts support this clone. The V call is TRBV2, the J call TRBJ1-1, with unresolved D. Looked up from germline, CDR1 is SNHLY and CDR2 is FYNNEI. V was cut by 4 bases and J by 2 bases, with 8 bases left in between. The CDR3 is 13 residues long. The CDR3: CASSVDSNTEAFF. The CDR3 DNA sequence: TGTGCCAGCAGTGTTGATTCCAACACTGAAGCTTTCTTT.

The chain couples TRBV7-9 to TRBJ2-7; 9 bases match TRBD2. CDR1 is SEHNR, CDR2 FQNEAQ, per germline (reference sequence). The CDR3 runs to 16 residues. V dropped 0 bases and J dropped 5; count of bases not matched to a gene: 8. The DNA for the CDR3 is TGTGCCAGCAGCTTAGCGCGGGGCGGGAGGGACCACGAGCAGTACTTC. Translation gives CASSLARGGRDHEQYF.